Listed here are 7 T cell receptor beta chains from one sample, sequenced in a study of blood T cell repertoires in COVID-19. The method was immunoSEQ multiplex PCR; TCRdb's version includes in-frame clones alone and lacks a portion of them. The sample shows 55,000 to 60,000 clones, about 88% of them seen only once. The sequenced sample was peripheral blood. The receptors here all came from a man between 65 and 80 years old with active COVID-19.

CDR3 DNA sequence: TGTGCCAGCAGCCGGTCCGGCACAGATACGCAGTATTTT. Translated, it gives CASSRSGTDTQYF. The chain joins TRBV7-9 to TRBJ2-3; no clear D gene. The CDR3 consists of 13 residues. The V end was cut by 5 bases, the J end by 1 base, with 7 bases between. CDR1 is SEHNR, CDR2 FQNEAQ, per germline (reference sequence).

V is TRBV30 and J is TRBJ2-7; D possibly corresponds to TRBD2 (6 bases). Trimming took off 8 bases at V and 2 bases at J, with 16 bases between the two ends. The CDR3 totals 13 residues. Germline CDR1 is GTSNPN and CDR2 is SVGIG (reference sequence). CDR3 coding DNA: TGTGCCCGGTCCTCATCGGGGGCCTACGAGCAGTACTTC. Its translation is CARSSSGAYEQYF.

The V and J genes are TRBV9 and TRBJ2-3; possible D gene TRBD2, 5 bases. With 0 bases removed from V and 5 bases from J, the gap between germline ends came to 16 bases. The germline CDR1 and CDR2 sequences are SGDLS and YYNGEE. The CDR3 totals 16 residues. CDR3 in amino acids: CASSVDIGSGRDTQYF. The CDR3 DNA reads TGTGCCAGCAGCGTAGACATTGGGAGCGGCAGAGATACGCAGTATTTT.

The chain has TRBV9 and TRBJ2-2, with D maybe TRBD2 (5 bases). CDR1 is SGDLS, CDR2 YYNGEE, per germline. The V gene lost 0 bases and the J gene lost 1 base, with 7 bases spanning the gap. The CDR3 is 15 residues long. The DNA for the CDR3 is TGTGCCAGCAGCGTAGGGAGCGGGAACACCGGGGAGCTGTTTTTT. Amino acid sequence: CASSVGSGNTGELFF.

The J gene is TRBJ1-1, the V gene TRBV6-2 or TRBV6-3; 7 bases line up with TRBD1. Looked up from germline, CDR1 is MNHEY and CDR2 is SVGEGT. Unmatched junction bases numbered 5, after V lost 2 bases and J lost 5 bases. CDR3 length: 14 residues. The CDR3 DNA is TGTGCCAGCAGTTACGGACAGGCTCGGACTGAAGCTTTCTTT. Its translation: CASSYGQARTEAFF.

This chain links TRBV30 with TRBJ2-5; D gene unclear. This CDR3 spans 13 amino acids. Between the trimmed V and J ends, which lost 1 base and 3 bases, there was a span of 9 bases. CDR1 and CDR2 (germline): GTSNPN, SVGIG (reference sequence). CDR3 in DNA: TGTGCCTGGAGTGGCTATGGTAAAGAGACCCAGTACTTC. It yields the protein CAWSGYGKETQYF.

This rearrangement joins TRBV27 to TRBJ2-1; no firm D call. The V and J ends lost 2 bases and 0 bases respectively, with 14 bases between them. There are 17 residues in the CDR3. Germline values: CDR1 MNHEY, CDR2 SMNVEV (reference sequence). The DNA for the CDR3 is TGTGCCAGCAGTTTACGTGGTGCAGACATCTCCTACAATGAGCAGTTCTTC. Amino acid sequence: CASSLRGADISYNEQFF.